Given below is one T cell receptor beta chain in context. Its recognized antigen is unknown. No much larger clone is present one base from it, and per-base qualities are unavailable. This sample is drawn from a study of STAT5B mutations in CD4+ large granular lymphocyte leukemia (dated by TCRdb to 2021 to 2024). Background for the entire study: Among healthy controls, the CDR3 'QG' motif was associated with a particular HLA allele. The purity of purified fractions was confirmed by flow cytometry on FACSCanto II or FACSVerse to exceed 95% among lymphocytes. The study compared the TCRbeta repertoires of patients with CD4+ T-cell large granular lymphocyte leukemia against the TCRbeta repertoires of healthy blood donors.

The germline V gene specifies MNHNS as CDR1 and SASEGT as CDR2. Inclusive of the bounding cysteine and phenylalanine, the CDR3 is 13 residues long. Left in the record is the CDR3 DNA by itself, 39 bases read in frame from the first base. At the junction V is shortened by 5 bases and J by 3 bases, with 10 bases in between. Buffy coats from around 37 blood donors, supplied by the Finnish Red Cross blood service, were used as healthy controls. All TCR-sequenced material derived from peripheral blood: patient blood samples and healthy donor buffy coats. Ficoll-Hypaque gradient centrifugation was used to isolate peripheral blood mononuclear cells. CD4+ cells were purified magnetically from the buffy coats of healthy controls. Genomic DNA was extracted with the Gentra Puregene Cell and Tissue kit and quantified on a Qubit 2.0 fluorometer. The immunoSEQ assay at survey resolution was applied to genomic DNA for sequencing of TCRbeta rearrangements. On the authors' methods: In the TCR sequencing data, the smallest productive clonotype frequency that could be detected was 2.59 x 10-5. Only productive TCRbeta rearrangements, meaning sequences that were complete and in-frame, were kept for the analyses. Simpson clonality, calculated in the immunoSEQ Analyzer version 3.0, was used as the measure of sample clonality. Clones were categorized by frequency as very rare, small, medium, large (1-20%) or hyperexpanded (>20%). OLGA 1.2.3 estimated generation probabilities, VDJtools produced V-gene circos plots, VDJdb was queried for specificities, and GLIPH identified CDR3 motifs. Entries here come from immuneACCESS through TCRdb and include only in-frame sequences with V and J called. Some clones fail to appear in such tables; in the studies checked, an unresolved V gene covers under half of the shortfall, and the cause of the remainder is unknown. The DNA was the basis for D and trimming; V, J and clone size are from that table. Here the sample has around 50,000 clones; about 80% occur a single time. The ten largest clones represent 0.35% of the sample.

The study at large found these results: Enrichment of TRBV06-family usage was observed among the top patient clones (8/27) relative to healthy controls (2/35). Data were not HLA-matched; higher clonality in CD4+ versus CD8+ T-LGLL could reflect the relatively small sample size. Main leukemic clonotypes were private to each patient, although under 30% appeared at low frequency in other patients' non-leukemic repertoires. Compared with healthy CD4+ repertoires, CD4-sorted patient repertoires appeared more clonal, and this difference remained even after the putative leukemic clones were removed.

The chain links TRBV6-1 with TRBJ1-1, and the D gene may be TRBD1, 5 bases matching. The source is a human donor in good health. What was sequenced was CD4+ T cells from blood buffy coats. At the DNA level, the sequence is TGTGCCAGCAGTATGGGGGGGGACACTGAAGCTTTCTTT. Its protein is CASSMGGDTEAFF.